The rows below give T cell receptor beta chains drawn from one sample of a study of regulatory T cells in long-lasting Graves disease. A single record per CDR3 protein comes from TCRdb applying MiXCR to the multiplex PCR reads. The sample includes some 370,000 distinct CDR3 sequences, 10% to 15% of them seen just once. Another study also made use of these data, one on T cells in Graves' hyperthyroidism and ophthalmopathy.

This material consisted of peripheral blood mononuclear cells (PBMCs), taken at new diagnosis, from a patient treated with antithyroid drugs. These receptors originate from a woman between 18 and 29 years old with Graves disease. CDR3s include the opening cysteine and the closing phenylalanine or tryptophan. The D gene is left open where the match is weak. Size values are once, few and many counts, or a class for expanded clones, and some rows have none.

d_call,j_call,v_call,clone_size,cdr3_aa,cdr3_nt
TRBD2,TRBJ2-1,TRBV12-3/TRBV12-4,few,CASLSGGSPSNYNEQFF,TGTGCCAGTTTATCGGGGGGATCTCCCTCCAACTACAATGAGCAGTTCTTC
TRBD2,TRBJ2-7,TRBV4-2,NA,CASSQGTSGGAIHEQYF,TGTGCCAGCAGCCAAGGGACTAGCGGGGGGGCAATCCACGAGCAGTACTTC
NA,TRBJ1-4,TRBV5-1,many,CASSRDGATTNEKLFF,TGCGCCAGCAGCCGCGACGGGGCGACAACTAATGAAAAACTGTTTTTT
NA,TRBJ1-5,TRBV6-1,NA,CASKPLWGWHQHF,TGTGCCAGCAAGCCCCTATGGGGTTGGCACCAGCATTTT
NA,TRBJ1-1,TRBV11-1,NA,CASAKGDTEAFF,TGTGCCAGCGCTAAGGGGGACACTGAAGCTTTCTTT
NA,TRBJ1-2,TRBV3-1,NA,CASSQDRGREWSVGYTF,TGTGCCAGCAGCCAAGACCGAGGGAGGGAGTGGAGTGTGGGCTACACCTTC
NA,TRBJ2-2,TRBV7-9,NA,CASSLEAAGELFF,TGTGCCAGCAGCTTAGAGGCGGCCGGGGAGCTGTTTTTT
NA,TRBJ2-4,TRBV9,few,CASSVGLPGNIQYF,TGTGCCAGCAGCGTAGGACTCCCGGGGAACATTCAGTACTTC
TRBD2,TRBJ2-3,TRBV7-8,many,CASTLLAPKGTDTQYF,TGTGCCAGCACCCTACTAGCGCCAAAAGGCACAGATACGCAGTATTTT
TRBD1,TRBJ2-5,TRBV28,many,CAVATHGTGEQETQYF,TGTGCCGTCGCAACCCACGGGACAGGGGAACAAGAGACCCAGTACTTC
NA,TRBJ2-7,TRBV29-1,many,CSVTGSLGQYF,TGCAGCGTTACGGGGTCCTTGGGGCAGTACTTC